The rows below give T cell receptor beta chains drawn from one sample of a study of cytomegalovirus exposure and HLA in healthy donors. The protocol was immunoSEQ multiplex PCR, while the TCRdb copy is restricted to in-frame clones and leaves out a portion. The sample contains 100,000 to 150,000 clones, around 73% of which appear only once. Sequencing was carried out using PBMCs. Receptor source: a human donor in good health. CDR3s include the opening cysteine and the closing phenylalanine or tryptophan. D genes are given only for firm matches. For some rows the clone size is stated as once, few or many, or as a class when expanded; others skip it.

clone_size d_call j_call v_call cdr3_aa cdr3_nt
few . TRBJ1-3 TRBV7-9 CASSTDSRQIYF TGTGCCAGCAGCACCGACAGTCGTCAGATATATTTT
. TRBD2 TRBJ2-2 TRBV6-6 CASRLLAGNTGELFF TGTGCCAGCAGACTACTAGCGGGGAACACCGGGGAGCTGTTTTTT
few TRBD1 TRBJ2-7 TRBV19 CASRGQGGRSYEQYF TGTGCCAGTAGGGGACAGGGAGGGCGCTCCTACGAGCAGTACTTC
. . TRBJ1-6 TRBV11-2 CASSYRGASPLHF TGTGCCAGCAGCTATCGGGGGGCTTCACCCCTCCACTTT
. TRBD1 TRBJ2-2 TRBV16 CASSQGDRGTGELFF TGTGCCAGCAGCCAAGGGGACAGGGGCACCGGGGAGCTGTTTTTT
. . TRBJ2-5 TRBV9 CASSVDGSSRETQYF TGTGCCAGCAGCGTAGATGGGAGTTCGAGGGAGACCCAGTACTTC
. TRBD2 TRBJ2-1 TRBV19 CASSGRGGLNNEQFF TGTGCCAGTAGCGGGAGGGGGGGCCTAAACAATGAGCAGTTCTTC
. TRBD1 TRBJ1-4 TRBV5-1 CASRQGQGAEKLFF TGCGCCAGCAGGCAGGGACAGGGTGCTGAAAAACTGTTTTTT
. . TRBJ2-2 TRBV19 CASSIAVTGELFF TGTGCCAGTAGTATCGCGGTCACCGGGGAGCTGTTTTTT
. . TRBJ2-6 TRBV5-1 CASSLFESSGANVLTF TGCGCCAGCAGCTTGTTCGAGAGCTCTGGGGCCAACGTCCTGACTTTC
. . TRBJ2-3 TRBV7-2 CASSLVVGPTDTQYF TGTGCCAGCAGCTTAGTAGTGGGGCCCACAGATACGCAGTATTTT
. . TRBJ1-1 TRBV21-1 CASSRDSKNTEAFF TGTGCCAGCAGCAGGGACAGTAAGAACACTGAAGCTTTCTTT
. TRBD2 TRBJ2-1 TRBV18 CASSPLAGAQFF TGTGCCAGCTCACCACTAGCGGGTGCACAGTTCTTC
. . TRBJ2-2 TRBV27 CASSFLYTGELFF TGTGCCAGCAGTTTCCTATACACCGGGGAGCTGTTTTTT
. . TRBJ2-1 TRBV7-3 CASSRLSEQFF TGTGCCAGCAGCCGACTAAGTGAGCAGTTCTTC
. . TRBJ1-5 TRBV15 CATSRGYNQPQHF TGTGCCACCAGCAGGGGCTACAATCAGCCCCAGCATTTT
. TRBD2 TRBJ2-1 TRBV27 CASSRTGTSGINEQFF TGTGCCAGCAGTCGCACCGGGACTAGCGGGATCAATGAGCAGTTCTTC
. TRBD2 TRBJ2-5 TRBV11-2 CASSLGLAGGQGTQYF TGTGCCAGCAGCTTAGGTCTAGCGGGGGGGCAGGGGACCCAGTACTTC
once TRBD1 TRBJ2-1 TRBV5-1 CASRTAGTGYNEQFF TGCGCCAGCAGAACAGCCGGGACAGGGTACAATGAGCAGTTCTTC
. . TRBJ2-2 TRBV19 CASSAGATGELFF TGTGCCAGTTCGGCAGGGGCCACCGGGGAGCTGTTTTTT
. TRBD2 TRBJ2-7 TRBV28 CASRGRGFYEQYF TGTGCCAGCAGGGGGCGGGGGTTCTACGAGCAGTACTTC
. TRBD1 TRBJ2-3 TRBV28 CASLDRGRDTQYF TGTGCCAGCCTTGACAGGGGAAGAGATACGCAGTATTTT
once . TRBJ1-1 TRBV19 CASSTQYSGTEAFF TGTGCCAGTAGTACGCAGTACTCGGGGACTGAAGCTTTCTTT
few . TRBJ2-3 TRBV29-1 CSVEIGDTQYF TGCAGCGTTGAAATCGGTGATACGCAGTATTTT
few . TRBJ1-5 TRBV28 CASSFISTGGSNQPQHF TGTGCCAGCAGTTTTATTTCGACAGGCGGTAGCAATCAGCCCCAGCATTTT
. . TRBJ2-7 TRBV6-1 CASSESRAGVSEQYF TGTGCCAGCAGTGAATCTCGGGCAGGGGTAAGCGAGCAGTACTTC
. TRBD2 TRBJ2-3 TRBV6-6 CASSRTSGGTNTQYF TGTGCCAGCAGCCGGACTAGCGGGGGGACAAATACGCAGTATTTT
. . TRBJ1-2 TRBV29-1 CSARGLYGYTF TGCAGCGCCAGGGGCCTCTATGGCTACACCTTC
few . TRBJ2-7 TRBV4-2 CASSHTRVSYEQYF TGTGCCAGCAGCCATACCCGAGTTTCCTACGAGCAGTACTTC
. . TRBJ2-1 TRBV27 CASSLGLGNEQFF TGTGCCAGCAGTTTAGGCCTTGGCAATGAGCAGTTCTTC
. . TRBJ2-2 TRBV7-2 CASSLKNSNTGELFF TGTGCCAGCAGCTTAAAAAATTCAAACACCGGGGAGCTGTTTTTT
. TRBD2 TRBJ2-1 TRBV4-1 CASSPAVVAAGVEQFF TGCGCCAGCAGCCCGGCCGTGGTGGCCGCGGGGGTGGAGCAGTTCTTC
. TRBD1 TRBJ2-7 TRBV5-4 CASRLGQGESYEQYF TGTGCCAGCAGATTGGGACAGGGGGAATCCTACGAGCAGTACTTC
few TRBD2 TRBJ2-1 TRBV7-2 CASSSGTSGGAQQFF TGTGCCAGCAGCTCCGGGACTAGCGGGGGTGCCCAGCAGTTCTTC
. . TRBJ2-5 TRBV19 CASRLVGAGETQYF TGTGCCAGTCGCCTGGTGGGGGCGGGAGAGACCCAGTACTTC
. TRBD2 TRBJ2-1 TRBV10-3 CAISEGLAGGGTGRNEQFF TGTGCCATCAGTGAGGGACTAGCGGGTGGGGGGACCGGACGGAATGAGCAGTTCTTC
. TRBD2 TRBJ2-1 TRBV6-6 CASTYGGDHNEQFF TGTGCCAGCACTTACGGGGGGGACCACAATGAGCAGTTCTTC
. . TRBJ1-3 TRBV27 CASSRGNTIYF TGTGCCAGCAGTCGGGGAAACACCATATATTTT
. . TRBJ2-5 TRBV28 CASSNQGWGPQETQYF TGTGCCAGCAGCAATCAAGGGTGGGGGCCTCAAGAGACCCAGTACTTC
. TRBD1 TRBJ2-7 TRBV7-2 CASSLVGSRQGAYEQYF TGTGCCAGCAGCTTAGTCGGCTCGCGACAGGGAGCCTACGAGCAGTACTTC
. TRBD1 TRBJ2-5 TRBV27 CASSLLGTGALWGQETQYF TGTGCCAGCAGTTTACTTGGGACAGGGGCCCTATGGGGTCAAGAGACCCAGTACTTC
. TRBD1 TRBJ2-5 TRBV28 CASSPRQGRETQYF TGTGCCAGCAGTCCTCGACAGGGGAGAGAGACCCAGTACTTC
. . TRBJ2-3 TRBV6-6 CASSGDIGSTDTQYF TGTGCCAGCAGCGGGGATATCGGTAGCACAGATACGCAGTATTTT
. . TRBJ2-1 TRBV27 CASISRDTTYNEQFF TGTGCCAGCATATCCCGGGACACGACCTACAATGAGCAGTTCTTC
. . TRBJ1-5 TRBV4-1 CASSQATGYNQPQHF TGCGCCAGCAGCCAAGCGACAGGTTACAATCAGCCCCAGCATTTT
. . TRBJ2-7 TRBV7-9 CASSLTGYEQYF TGTGCCAGCAGCTTAACAGGCTACGAGCAGTACTTC
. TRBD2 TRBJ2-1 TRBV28 CASRRDTSASYNEQFF TGTGCCAGCAGGCGAGATACTAGCGCCTCCTACAATGAGCAGTTCTTC
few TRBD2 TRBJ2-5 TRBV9 CASGETSGGKETQYF TGTGCCAGCGGAGAGACTAGCGGGGGAAAAGAGACCCAGTACTTC
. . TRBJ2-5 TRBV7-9 CASSLVQGIETQYF TGTGCCAGCAGCTTAGTTCAGGGGATCGAGACCCAGTACTTC
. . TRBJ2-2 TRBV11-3 CASSGQSGELFF TGTGCCAGCAGCGGTCAGTCCGGGGAGCTGTTTTTT
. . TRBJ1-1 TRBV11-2 CALNRDTEAFF TGTGCCCTGAACAGGGATACTGAAGCTTTCTTT
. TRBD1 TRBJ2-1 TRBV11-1 CASSLPGGSYNEQFF TGTGCCAGCAGCTTGCCAGGGGGCTCCTACAATGAGCAGTTCTTC
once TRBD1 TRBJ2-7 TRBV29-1 CSAGGGQGLGEQYF TGCAGCGCTGGGGGTGGACAGGGGCTCGGCGAGCAGTACTTC
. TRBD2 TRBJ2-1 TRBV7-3 CASSSQRGVINEQFF TGTGCCAGCAGCTCCCAGCGGGGGGTCATCAATGAGCAGTTCTTC
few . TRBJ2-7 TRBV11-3 CASSLGGQAYEQYF TGTGCCAGCAGCTTAGGTGGGCAGGCCTACGAGCAGTACTTC
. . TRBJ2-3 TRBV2 CASKFTDTQYF TGTGCCAGCAAATTCACTGATACGCAGTATTTT
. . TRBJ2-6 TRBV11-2 CASSPAGRLGLGGANVLTF TGTGCCAGCAGCCCAGCCGGCAGGTTGGGGCTTGGTGGGGCCAACGTCCTGACTTTC
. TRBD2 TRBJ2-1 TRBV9 CASASGSIGNEQFF TGTGCCAGCGCTAGCGGGAGTATCGGCAATGAGCAGTTCTTC